The 15 T cell receptor beta chains listed next were all sequenced from one sample in a study of T cells in tuberculosis. Time point given: new active TB diagnosis, blood taken before or within 7 days of starting treatment. The data were produced by immunoSEQ multiplex PCR, yet TCRdb's version contains in-frame clones alone and is incomplete. The data show 25,000 to 35,000 clones, about 90% seen once. Sequencing was performed on PBMCs, taken at tuberculosis diagnosis. All receptors derive from an adult with tuberculosis.

V is TRBV11-2 and J is TRBJ2-7; D is undetermined. Germline values: CDR1 SGHAT, CDR2 FQNNGV. The ends were cut back, 0 bases at V and 3 bases at J, with 6 bases in the middle. The CDR3 has 13 residues. CDR3 DNA sequence: TGTGCCAGCAGCTTAGAGGCCAGCTACGAGCAGTACTTC. The encoded protein is CASSLEASYEQYF. Supplemented by reference TRBV11-2 and TRBJ2-7, the full variable domain reads EAGVAQSPRYKIIEKRQSVAFWCNPISGHATLYWYQQILGQGPKLLIQFQNNGVVDDSQLPKDRFSAERLKGVDSTLKIQPAKLEDSAVYLCASSLEASYEQYFGPGTRLTVT.

The chain carries TRBV11-2 and TRBJ2-7, with 9 bases aligning to TRBD1. CDR3 length: 15 residues. Trimming at V came to 3 bases and at J to 5 bases, leaving 8 bases not matched to a gene. Germline values: CDR1 SGHAT, CDR2 FQNNGV. CDR3 loop: CASSLGDRVSHEQYF. CDR3 nucleotide sequence: TGTGCCAGCAGCTTGGGGGACAGGGTATCCCACGAGCAGTACTTC.

V gene TRBV7-9 combines with J gene TRBJ2-7; TRBD2 aligns across 9 bases. The V and J ends lost 5 bases and 6 bases, in that order; junction bases with no gene match: 17. Per the germline V gene, CDR1 is SEHNR and CDR2 is FQNEAQ (reference sequence). CDR3 length: 17 residues. The CDR3 sequence: CASSIASGALRVCEQYF. The CDR3 DNA sequence: TGTGCCAGCAGCATCGCTAGCGGGGCACTCAGAGTCTGCGAGCAGTACTTC.

The J gene is TRBJ1-2, the V gene TRBV2, with TRBD1 matching 8 bases. Trimming at V came to 4 bases and at J to 8 bases, leaving 9 bases not matched to a gene. Germline V gene lookup returns CDR1 SNHLY and CDR2 FYNNEI. CDR3 size: 14 residues. The CDR3 nucleotides are TGTGCCAGCAGTGGCGGCACAGGGGGGGGAGGCTACACCTTC. This gives the protein CASSGGTGGGGYTF.

The V and J genes are TRBV2 and TRBJ2-3, with 12 bases identical to TRBD2. The CDR3 totals 16 residues. The V gene's germline CDR1 is SNHLY and CDR2 FYNNEI. The V segment lost 0 bases and the J segment 4 bases; nucleotides outside the gene matches: 2. CDR3 DNA sequence: TGTGCCAGCAGTGAAGCGGCTAGCGGGGGGGCAGATACGCAGTATTTT. Residues: CASSEAASGGADTQYF.

The chain carries TRBV6-4 and TRBJ2-1; D unresolved. Germline lookup yields CDR1 MRHNA and CDR2 SNTAGT. The CDR3 runs to 13 residues. V lost 0 bases to trimming and J lost 4 bases, with 4 bases between them. CDR3 coding DNA: TGTGCCAGCAGTGACTCAACATACAATGAGCAGTTCTTC. Residues: CASSDSTYNEQFF.

The genes are TRBV19 and TRBJ1-5; D possibly corresponds to TRBD1 (6 bases). Germline V gene lookup returns CDR1 LNHDA and CDR2 SQIVND (reference sequence). This CDR3 contains 13 residues. Trimming took off 4 bases at V and 6 bases at J, with 10 bases between the two ends. The CDR3 DNA is TGTGCCAGTAGTAAGGGGGAAGGTCAGCCCCAGCATTTT. Translated: CASSKGEGQPQHF. Full variable domain (outside the CDR3, taken from reference TRBV19 and TRBJ1-5): DGGITQSPKYLFRKEGQNVTLSCEQNLNHDAMYWYRQDPGQGLRLIYYSQIVNDFQKGDIAEGYSVSREKKESFPLTVTSAQKNPTAFYLCASSKGEGQPQHFGDGTRLSIL.

The chain has TRBV6-5 and TRBJ2-3; D unclear. V was shortened by 8 bases and J by 3 bases, with 9 bases between the two germline ends. This CDR3 contains 12 residues. Germline V gives CDR1 MNHEY, CDR2 SVGAGI. Written as DNA, the CDR3 is TGTGCCAGCGGAGAGTATACAGATACGCAGTATTTT. Translated: CASGEYTDTQYF.

The chain employs TRBV15 and TRBJ2-1; weak D call: TRBD1 (6 bases). V was clipped by 4 bases and J by 5 bases, with 15 bases between them. CDR3 length: 15 residues. Germline assignment: CDR1 LNHNV and CDR2 YYDKDF (reference sequence). CDR3 sequence reads: CATSTQGGYNNEQFF. CDR3 nucleotides: TGTGCCACCAGCACACAGGGTGGGTACAACAATGAGCAGTTCTTC.

The rearrangement uses TRBV12-5 and TRBJ1-1; no reliable D call. The CDR3 has 13 amino acids. In germline, CDR1 is LGHNT, CDR2 FRNRAP. Trimming stripped 2 bases from V and 1 base from J, with 5 bases between. The CDR3 nucleotides are TGTGCTAGTGGTTTGATAGAGAACACTGAAGCTTTCTTT. Protein sequence: CASGLIENTEAFF.

J is TRBJ2-7 and V is TRBV7-2; tentatively, D is TRBD2 (6 bases). Germline CDR1 reads SGHTA; CDR2 reads FQGNSA. The CDR3 has 15 amino acids. Trimming pared 1 base from V and 0 bases from J, leaving 10 bases between. Written as DNA, the CDR3 is TGTGCCAGCAGCTTAGGTACTAGCTCCTCCTACGAGCAGTACTTC. Its translation is CASSLGTSSSYEQYF.

This chain joins TRBV4-1 and TRBJ2-5; no definite D call. The germline V gene has CDR1 MGHRA and CDR2 YSYEKL. The V end was cut by 4 bases, the J end by 2 bases, with 20 bases between. The CDR3 has 17 amino acids. CDR3 sequence (DNA): TGCGCCAGCAGCCGAACTCCTCCGGCGGCAGCTCAAGAGACCCAGTACTTC. It yields the protein CASSRTPPAAAQETQYF.

V and J are TRBV7-6 and TRBJ1-5; no definite D call. The V end was cut by 5 bases, the J end by 6 bases, with 8 bases between. CDR1 is SGHVS and CDR2 is FNYEAQ in the germline V gene. The CDR3 has 12 amino acids. CDR3 coding DNA: TGTGCCAGCAGCAGGTCGGGTCAGCCCCAGCATTTT. It encodes CASSRSGQPQHF.

This chain connects TRBV27 to TRBJ1-3; 8 bases map to TRBD1. The CDR3 covers 16 residues. Germline V gene sequence: CDR1 MNHEY, CDR2 SMNVEV (reference sequence). With 7 bases clipped from V and 8 bases from J, the junction kept 16 bases outside the gene matches. The chain's CDR3 is CASKRGGTGGRHTIYF. The CDR3 region has the DNA TGTGCCAGCAAGAGGGGTGGGACAGGAGGTCGGCACACCATATATTTT.

The rearrangement links TRBV9 to TRBJ2-1; the match to TRBD1 covers 10 bases. V lost 4 bases to trimming and J lost 6 bases; unmatched junction nucleotides: 7. This CDR3 contains 15 residues. The germline CDR1 and CDR2 sequences are SGDLS and YYNGEE. The CDR3 here is CASSKTGTGVNEQFF. CDR3 nucleotide sequence: TGTGCCAGCAGCAAAACCGGGACAGGGGTCAATGAGCAGTTCTTC.